The clone carrying this T cell receptor (beta chain) turned up a few times. The antigen is unknown. The germline CDR1 and CDR2 sequences are LNHDA and SQIVND (reference sequence). V lost 0 bases to trimming and J lost 1 base, with 9 bases between them. The CDR3 contains 15 residues. Sample time point: newly diagnosed GD, antithyroid drugs for less than 3 months. PBMC RNA was the source of the TCR library. In building TCR beta libraries, iRepertoire HTBI primers were used together with Arm-PCR of CDR3 regions. TCRdb itself ran the multiplex PCR reads through MiXCR, one entry per CDR3 protein. The sample carries over 350,000 distinct CDR3 sequences, over 12% recorded once. The sample comes from a study of regulatory T cells in long-lasting Graves disease. General study findings and limits: Favoring TRBV28, TRBJ1-2 and TRBJ2-5 was a feature seen in persistent disease.

These data are also associated with another study on T cells in Graves' hyperthyroidism and ophthalmopathy. That source adds: Thyroid ultrasound, orbital computed tomography, clinical symptoms, and serum thyroxine and TRAb underpinned diagnoses. TCR CDR3 underwent first-round RT-PCR with the HTBI primer set. Ophthalmopathy got predicted by the model a median approximately 6.3 months before its onset.

The material sequenced was peripheral blood mononuclear cells (PBMCs), taken at new diagnosis, from a patient treated with antithyroid drugs. The J gene is TRBJ1-1, the V gene TRBV19; weak D call: TRBD1 (6 bases). The clonotype originates from a woman in her forties with Graves disease. The CDR3 here is CASSIDRTANTEAFF. The CDR3 DNA is TGTGCCAGTAGTATAGATCGGACAGCGAACACTGAAGCTTTCTTT.